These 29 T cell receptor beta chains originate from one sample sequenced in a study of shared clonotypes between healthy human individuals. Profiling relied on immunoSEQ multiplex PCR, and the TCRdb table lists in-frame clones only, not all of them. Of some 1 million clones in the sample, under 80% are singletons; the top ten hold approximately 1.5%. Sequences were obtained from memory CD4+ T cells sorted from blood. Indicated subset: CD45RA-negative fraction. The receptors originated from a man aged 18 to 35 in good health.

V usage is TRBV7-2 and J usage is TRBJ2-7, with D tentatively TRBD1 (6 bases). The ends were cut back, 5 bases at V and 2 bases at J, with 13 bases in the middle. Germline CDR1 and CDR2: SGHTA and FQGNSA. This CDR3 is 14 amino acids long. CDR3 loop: CASSLGQRAYEQYF. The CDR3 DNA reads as TGTGCCAGCAGCCTCGGACAGAGGGCCTACGAGCAGTACTTC. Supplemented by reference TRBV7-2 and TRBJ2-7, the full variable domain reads GAGVSQSPSNKVTEKGKDVELRCDPISGHTALYWYRQSLGQGLEFLIYFQGNSAPDKSGLPSDRFSAERTGGSVSTLTIQRTQQEDSAVYLCASSLGQRAYEQYFGPGTRLTVT.

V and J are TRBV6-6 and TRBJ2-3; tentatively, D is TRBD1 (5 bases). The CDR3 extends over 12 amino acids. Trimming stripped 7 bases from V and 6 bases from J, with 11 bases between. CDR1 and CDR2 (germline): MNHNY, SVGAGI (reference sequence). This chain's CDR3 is CASTNKGDTQYF. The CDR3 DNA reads TGTGCCAGCACCAACAAGGGGGATACGCAGTATTTT.

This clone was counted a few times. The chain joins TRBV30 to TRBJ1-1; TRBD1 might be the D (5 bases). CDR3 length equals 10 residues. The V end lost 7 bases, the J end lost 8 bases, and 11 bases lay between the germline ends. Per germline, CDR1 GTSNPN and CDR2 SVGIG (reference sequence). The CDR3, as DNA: TGTGCCTACGCCCGGGGGGAAGCTTTCTTT. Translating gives CAYARGEAFF.

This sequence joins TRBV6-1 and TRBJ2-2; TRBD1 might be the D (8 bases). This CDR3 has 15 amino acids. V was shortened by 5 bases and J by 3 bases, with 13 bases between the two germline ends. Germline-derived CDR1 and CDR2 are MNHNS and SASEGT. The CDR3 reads CASSLQGGHTGELFF. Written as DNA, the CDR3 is TGTGCCAGCAGTCTACAGGGGGGGCACACCGGGGAGCTGTTTTTT.

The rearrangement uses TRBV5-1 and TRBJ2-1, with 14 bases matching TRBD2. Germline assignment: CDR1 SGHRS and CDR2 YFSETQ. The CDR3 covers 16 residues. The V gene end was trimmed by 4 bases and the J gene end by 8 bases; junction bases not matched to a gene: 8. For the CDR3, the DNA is TGCGCCAGCAGCAGGACTAGCGGGGGGATAAAGGATGAGCAGTTCTTC. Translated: CASSRTSGGIKDEQFF.

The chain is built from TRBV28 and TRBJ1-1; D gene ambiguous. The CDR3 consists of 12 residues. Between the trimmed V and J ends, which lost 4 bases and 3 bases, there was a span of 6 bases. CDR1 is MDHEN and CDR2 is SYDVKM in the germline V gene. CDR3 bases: TGTGCCAGCAGTTCACAGCACACTGAAGCTTTCTTT. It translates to CASSSQHTEAFF.

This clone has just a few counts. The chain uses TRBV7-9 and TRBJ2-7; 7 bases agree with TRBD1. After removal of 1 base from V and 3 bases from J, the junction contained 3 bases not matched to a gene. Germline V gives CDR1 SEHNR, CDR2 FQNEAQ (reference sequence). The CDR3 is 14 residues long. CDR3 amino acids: CASSLEGADYEQYF. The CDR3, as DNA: TGTGCCAGCAGCTTAGAGGGGGCCGACTACGAGCAGTACTTC.

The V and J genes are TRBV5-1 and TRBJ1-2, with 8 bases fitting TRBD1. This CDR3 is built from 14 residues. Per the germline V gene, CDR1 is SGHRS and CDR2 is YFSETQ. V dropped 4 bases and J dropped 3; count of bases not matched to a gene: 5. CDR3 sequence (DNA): TGCGCCAGCAGCATAGGGACAGGAGACTATGGCTACACCTTC. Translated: CASSIGTGDYGYTF.

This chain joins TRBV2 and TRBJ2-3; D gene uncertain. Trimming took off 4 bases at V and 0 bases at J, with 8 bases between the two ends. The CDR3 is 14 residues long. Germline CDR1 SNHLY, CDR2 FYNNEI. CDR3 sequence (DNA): TGTGCCAGCAGTGCGAGACTGAGCACAGATACGCAGTATTTT. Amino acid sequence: CASSARLSTDTQYF.

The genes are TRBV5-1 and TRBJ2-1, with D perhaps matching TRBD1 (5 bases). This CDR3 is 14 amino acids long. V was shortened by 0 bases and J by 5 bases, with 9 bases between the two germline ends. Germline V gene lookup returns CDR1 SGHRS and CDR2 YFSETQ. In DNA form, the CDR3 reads TGCGCCAGCAGCTTGGAACCCAGGGACAATGAGCAGTTCTTC. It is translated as CASSLEPRDNEQFF.

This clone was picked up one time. CDR3 sequence (DNA): TGTGCCAGCAAAGCCCGGACAGGGACTAATGAAAAACTGTTTTTT. It codes for CASKARTGTNEKLFF. The chain joins TRBV27 to TRBJ1-4; TRBD1 agrees at 8 bases. CDR3 size: 15 residues. With V trimmed by 7 bases and J by 2 bases, 6 bases remained unmatched. The germline V gene has CDR1 MNHEY and CDR2 SMNVEV (reference sequence).

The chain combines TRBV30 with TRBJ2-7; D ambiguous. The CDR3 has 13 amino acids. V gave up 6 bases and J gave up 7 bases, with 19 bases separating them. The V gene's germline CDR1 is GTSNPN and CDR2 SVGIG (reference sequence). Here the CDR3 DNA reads TGTGCCTGTCACGTGGATACCTACGTGGAGCAGTACTTC. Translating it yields CACHVDTYVEQYF.

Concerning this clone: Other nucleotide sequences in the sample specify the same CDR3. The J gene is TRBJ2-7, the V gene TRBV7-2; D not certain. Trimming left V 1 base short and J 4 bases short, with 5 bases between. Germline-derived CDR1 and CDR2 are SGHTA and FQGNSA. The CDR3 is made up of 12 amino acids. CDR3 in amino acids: CASSLGAYEQYF. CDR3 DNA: TGTGCCAGCAGCTTAGGAGCGTACGAGCAGTACTTC.

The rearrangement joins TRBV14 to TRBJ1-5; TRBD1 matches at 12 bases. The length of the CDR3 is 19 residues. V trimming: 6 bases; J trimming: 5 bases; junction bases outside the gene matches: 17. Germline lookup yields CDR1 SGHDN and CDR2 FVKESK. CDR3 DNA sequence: TGTGCCAGCAGAATCGGCCGGGACAGGGGGCGGCATCCCGATCAGCCCCAGCATTTT. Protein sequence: CASRIGRDRGRHPDQPQHF.

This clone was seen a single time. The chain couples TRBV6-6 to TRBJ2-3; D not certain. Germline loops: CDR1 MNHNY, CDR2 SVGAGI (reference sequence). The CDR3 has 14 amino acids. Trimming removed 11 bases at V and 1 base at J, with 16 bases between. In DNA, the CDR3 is TGTGCCGGACGGGTGCATGAGGGCACAGATACGCAGTATTTT. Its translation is CAGRVHEGTDTQYF.

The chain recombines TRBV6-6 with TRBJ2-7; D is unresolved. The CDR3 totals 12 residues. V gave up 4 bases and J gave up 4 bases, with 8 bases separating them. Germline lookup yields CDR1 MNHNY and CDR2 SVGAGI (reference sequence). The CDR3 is CASSWSQYEQYF. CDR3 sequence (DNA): TGTGCCAGCAGTTGGTCCCAGTACGAGCAGTACTTC.

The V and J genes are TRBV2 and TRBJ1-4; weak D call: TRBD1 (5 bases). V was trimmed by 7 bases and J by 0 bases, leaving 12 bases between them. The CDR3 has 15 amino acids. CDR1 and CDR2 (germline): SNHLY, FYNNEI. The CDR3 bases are TGTGCCAGCATTTTCCAGGGCGCAACTAATGAAAAACTGTTTTTT. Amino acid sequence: CASIFQGATNEKLFF.

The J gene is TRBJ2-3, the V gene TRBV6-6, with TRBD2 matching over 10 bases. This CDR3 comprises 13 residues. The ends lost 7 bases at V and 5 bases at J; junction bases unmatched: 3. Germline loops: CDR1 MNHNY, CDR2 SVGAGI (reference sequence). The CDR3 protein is CASTEREGDTQYF. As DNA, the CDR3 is TGTGCCAGCACAGAGCGGGAGGGAGATACGCAGTATTTT.

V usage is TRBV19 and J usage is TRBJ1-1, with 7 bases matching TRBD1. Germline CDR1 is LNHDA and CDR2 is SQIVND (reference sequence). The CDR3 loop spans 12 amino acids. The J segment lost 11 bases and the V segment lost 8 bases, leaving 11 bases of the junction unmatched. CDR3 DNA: TGTGCCAGTGGAGAAAGGGGGCCCGGGGCTTTCTTT. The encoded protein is CASGERGPGAFF.

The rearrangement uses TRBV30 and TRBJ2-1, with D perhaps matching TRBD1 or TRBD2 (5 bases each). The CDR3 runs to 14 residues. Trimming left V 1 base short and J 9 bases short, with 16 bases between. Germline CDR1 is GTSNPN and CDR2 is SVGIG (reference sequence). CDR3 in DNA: TGTGCCTGGAGTGCGGGACCTGCAGGTGGTGAGCAGTTCTTC. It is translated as CAWSAGPAGGEQFF.

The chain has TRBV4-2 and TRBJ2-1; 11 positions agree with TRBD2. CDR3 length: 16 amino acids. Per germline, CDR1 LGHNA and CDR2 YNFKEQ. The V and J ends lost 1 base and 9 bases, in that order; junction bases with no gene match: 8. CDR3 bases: TGTGCCAGCAGCCAAGTGATAGCGGGAGGGCCGGCTGAGCAGTTCTTC. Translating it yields CASSQVIAGGPAEQFF.

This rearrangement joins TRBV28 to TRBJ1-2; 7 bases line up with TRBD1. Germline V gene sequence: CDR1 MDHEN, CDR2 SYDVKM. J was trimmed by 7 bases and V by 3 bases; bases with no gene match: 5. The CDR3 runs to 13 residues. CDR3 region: CASSFTRGGGYTF. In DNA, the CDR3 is TGTGCCAGCAGTTTTACCAGGGGGGGTGGCTACACCTTC.

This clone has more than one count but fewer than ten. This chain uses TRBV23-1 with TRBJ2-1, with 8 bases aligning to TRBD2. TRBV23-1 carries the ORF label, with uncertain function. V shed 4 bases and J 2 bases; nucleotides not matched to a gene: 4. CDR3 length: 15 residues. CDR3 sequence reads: CASSPGGRTYNEQFF. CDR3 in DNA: TGCGCCAGCAGTCCGGGCGGGAGGACCTACAATGAGCAGTTCTTC.

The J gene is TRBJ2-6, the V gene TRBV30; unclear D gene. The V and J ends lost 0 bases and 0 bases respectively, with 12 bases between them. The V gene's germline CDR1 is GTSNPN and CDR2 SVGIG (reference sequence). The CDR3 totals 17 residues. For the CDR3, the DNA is TGTGCCTGGAGTGTGCCCGGACCCCGCTCTGGGGCCAACGTCCTGACTTTC. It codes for CAWSVPGPRSGANVLTF.

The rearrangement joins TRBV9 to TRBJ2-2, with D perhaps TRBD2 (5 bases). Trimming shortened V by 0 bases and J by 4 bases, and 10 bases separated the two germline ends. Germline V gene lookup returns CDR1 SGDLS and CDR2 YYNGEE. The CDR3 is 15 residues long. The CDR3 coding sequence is TGTGCCAGCAGCGTAGGAGGGAAAGTCACCGGGGAGCTGTTTTTT. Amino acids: CASSVGGKVTGELFF.

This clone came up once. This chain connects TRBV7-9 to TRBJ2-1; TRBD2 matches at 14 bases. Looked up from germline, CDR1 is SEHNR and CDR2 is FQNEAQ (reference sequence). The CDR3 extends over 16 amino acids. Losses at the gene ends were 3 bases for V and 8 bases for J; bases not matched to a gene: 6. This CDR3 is CASSLGLAGEVDEQFF. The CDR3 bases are TGTGCCAGCAGCTTGGGACTAGCGGGAGAGGTTGATGAGCAGTTCTTC.

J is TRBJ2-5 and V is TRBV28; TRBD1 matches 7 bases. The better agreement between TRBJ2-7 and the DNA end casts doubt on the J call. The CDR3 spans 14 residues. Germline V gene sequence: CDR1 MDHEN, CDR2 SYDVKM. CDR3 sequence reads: CASVPTGSSYEQYF. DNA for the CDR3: TGTGCCAGCGTACCGACAGGGTCCTCCTACGAGCAGTACTTC.

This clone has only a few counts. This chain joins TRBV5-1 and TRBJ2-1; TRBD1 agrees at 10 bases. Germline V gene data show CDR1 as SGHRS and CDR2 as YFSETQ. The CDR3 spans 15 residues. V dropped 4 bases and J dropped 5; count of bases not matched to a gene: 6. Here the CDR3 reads CASSPGQGTNNEQFF. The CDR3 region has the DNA TGCGCCAGCAGCCCGGGACAGGGGACAAACAATGAGCAGTTCTTC. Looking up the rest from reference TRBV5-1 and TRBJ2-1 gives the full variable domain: KAGVTQTPRYLIKTRGQQVTLSCSPISGHRSVSWYQQTPGQGLQFLFEYFSETQRNKGNFPGRFSGRQFSNSRSEMNVSTLELGDSALYLCASSPGQGTNNEQFFGPGTRLTVL.

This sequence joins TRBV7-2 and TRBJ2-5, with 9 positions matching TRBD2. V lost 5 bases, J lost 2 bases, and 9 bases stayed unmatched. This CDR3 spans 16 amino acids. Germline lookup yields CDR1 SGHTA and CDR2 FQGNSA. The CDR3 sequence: CASSPRLAAKQETQYF. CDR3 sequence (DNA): TGTGCCAGCAGCCCCCGACTAGCGGCTAAGCAAGAGACCCAGTACTTC.